This T cell receptor (beta chain) was identified during a study of yellow fever vaccine responses in identical twins. General study results and limits: Vaccine T cell responses of twins reportedly seemed partly convergent and partly personalized.

Germline V gives CDR1 MDHEN, CDR2 SYDVKM. The CDR3 is made up of 15 amino acids. V shed 4 bases and J 8 bases; nucleotides not matched to a gene: 10. To note about this clonotype: Its antigen is as yet unknown.

Each CDR3 protein is one row after TCRdb ran MiXCR on the RT-PCR reads. The sample includes around 20,000 distinct CDR3 sequences, less than 70% of them seen just once. The source is a woman between 18 and 29 years old who received the yellow fever vaccine. The chain couples TRBV28 to TRBJ1-1; 10 bases are shared with TRBD1. The sample in question was T cells from blood (PBMCs), unsorted or a sorted subset (not recorded which), obtained before or after yellow fever vaccination (not recorded which). CDR3 DNA: TGTGCCAGCAGTTCCCTGGGACAGGGGTTTTCGGAAGCTTTCTTT. It yields the protein CASSSLGQGFSEAFF.